This paragraph covers one T cell receptor beta chain sequence. The data derive from a study of low-dose radiotherapy and immunotherapy resistance in tumors. The authors ran 15 to 20 PCR cycles to amplify TCRs with a constant-region primer and V-primer adapter. From the reads, TCRdb called clonotypes with MiXCR, one entry per CDR3 protein. The profile covers roughly 50,000 distinct CDR3 sequences, with approximately 35% appearing a single time and 7% to 10% taken by the ten largest. The CDR3 spans 15 residues. Germline V gene sequence: CDR1 SNHLY, CDR2 FYNNEI. Trimming removed 6 bases from V and 5 bases from J; junction bases left unmatched: 7. Time point denoted: after trial treatment. The treatment is: LDRT plus nivolumab, ipilimumab, low-dose cyclophosphamide and aspirin (RACIN trial). Eligible patients bore advanced solid tumors devoid of tumor-infiltrating lymphocytes.

The material sequenced was PBMCs, taken after low-dose radiotherapy plus immunotherapy. The TCR originated in a male donor with rectosigmoid adenocarcinoma. The chain carries TRBV2 and TRBJ1-5, with 10 bases lining up with TRBD1. The CDR3 reads CASSVTGGYDQPQHF. The CDR3 DNA reads TGTGCCAGCAGCGTGACAGGGGGCTACGATCAGCCCCAGCATTTT.